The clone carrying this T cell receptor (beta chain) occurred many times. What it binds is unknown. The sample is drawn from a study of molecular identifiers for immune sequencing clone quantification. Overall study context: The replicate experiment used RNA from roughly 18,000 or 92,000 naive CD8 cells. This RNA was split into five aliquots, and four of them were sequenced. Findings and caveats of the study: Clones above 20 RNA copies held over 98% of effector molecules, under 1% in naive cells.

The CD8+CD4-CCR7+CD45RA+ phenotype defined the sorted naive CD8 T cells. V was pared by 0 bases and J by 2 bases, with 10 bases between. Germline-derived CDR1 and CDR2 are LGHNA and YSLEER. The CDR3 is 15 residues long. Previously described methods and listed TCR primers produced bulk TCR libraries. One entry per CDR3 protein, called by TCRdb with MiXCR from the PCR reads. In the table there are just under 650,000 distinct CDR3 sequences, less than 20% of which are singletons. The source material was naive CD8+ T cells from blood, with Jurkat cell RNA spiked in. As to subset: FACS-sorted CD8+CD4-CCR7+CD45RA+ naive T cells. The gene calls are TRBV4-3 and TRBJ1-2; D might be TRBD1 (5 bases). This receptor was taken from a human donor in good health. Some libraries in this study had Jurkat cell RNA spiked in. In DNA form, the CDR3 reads TGCGCCAGCAGCCAAGAAACGGACACAAACTATGGCTACACCTTC. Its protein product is CASSQETDTNYGYTF.